This T cell receptor beta chain is drawn from a study of T cells in Graves' hyperthyroidism and ophthalmopathy. On the study more broadly: Initial diagnosis, before any treatment, was when peripheral blood was collected. Study-wide points: Expanded thyroid clonotypes (above 0.001) were mostly also found in blood.

Amplification targeted TCR beta CDR3 regions from RNA transcripts. RT-PCR in the first round (using the HTBI primer set) targeted the TCR CDR3. TCRdb analysed the multiplex PCR reads with MiXCR anew, one entry per CDR3 protein. The table records more than 300,000 distinct CDR3 sequences, about a fifth of them present only once. Germline V lookup: CDR1 LNHDA, CDR2 SQIVND (reference sequence). J was trimmed by 3 bases and V by 5 bases; bases with no gene match: 5. The CDR3 has 14 amino acids. This clonotype was counted ten times or more. Its antigen is currently unknown. Sequencing used blood. The V gene is TRBV19, the J gene TRBJ1-1, with 8 bases that match TRBD1. The TCR comes from a man in his late teens or twenties with Graves' ophthalmopathy. The CDR3 protein is CASSPQTGDTEAFF. CDR3 sequence (DNA): TGTGCCAGTAGTCCCCAGACAGGGGACACTGAAGCTTTCTTT.